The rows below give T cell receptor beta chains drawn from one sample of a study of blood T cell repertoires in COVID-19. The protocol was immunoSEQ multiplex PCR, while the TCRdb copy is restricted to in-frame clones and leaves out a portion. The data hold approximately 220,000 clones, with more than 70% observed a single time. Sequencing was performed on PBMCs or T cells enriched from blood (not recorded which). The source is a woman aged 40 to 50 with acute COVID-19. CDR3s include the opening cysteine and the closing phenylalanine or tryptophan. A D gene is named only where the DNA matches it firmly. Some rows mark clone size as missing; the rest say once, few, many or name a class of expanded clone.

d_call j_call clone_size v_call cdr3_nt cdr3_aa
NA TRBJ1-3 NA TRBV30 TGTGCCTGGACCAGACCACAGATCTCTGGAAACACCATATATTTT CAWTRPQISGNTIYF
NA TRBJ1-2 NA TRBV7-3 TGTGCCAGCAGCCAGGGCACAGTCTATGGCTACACCTTC CASSQGTVYGYTF
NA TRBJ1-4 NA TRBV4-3 TGCGCCAGCAGCCAAGAAGAGGATGAAAAACTGTTTTTT CASSQEEDEKLFF
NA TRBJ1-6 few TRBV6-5 TGTGCCAGCAGACCGGTTGGCGGGAATTCACCCCTCCACTTT CASRPVGGNSPLHF
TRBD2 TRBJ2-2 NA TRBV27 TGTGCCAGCAGTCCCTTCCGGGGGGACACCGGGGAGCTGTTTTTT CASSPFRGDTGELFF
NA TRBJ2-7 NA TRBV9 TGTGCCAGCAGTCCGAGCCTAGCCGGCTCCTACGAGCAGTACTTC CASSPSLAGSYEQYF
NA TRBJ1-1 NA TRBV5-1 TGCGCCAGCAGCTTGTCGGCAGGGCCGAACACTGAAGCTTTCTTT CASSLSAGPNTEAFF
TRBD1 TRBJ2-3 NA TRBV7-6 TGTGCCAGCAGCTTGGGACAGGGGATTAGCACAGATACGCAGTATTTT CASSLGQGISTDTQYF
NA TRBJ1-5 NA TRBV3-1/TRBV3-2 TGTGCCAGCAGCCAAGATGACGGGGAAGCTCAGCCCCAGCATTTT CASSQDDGEAQPQHF
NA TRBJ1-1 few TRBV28 TGTGCCAGCAGCCTCATAGGAGTGAACACTGAAGCTTTCTTT CASSLIGVNTEAFF
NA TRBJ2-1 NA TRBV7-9 TGTGCCAGCAGCTTAGCAACTAGTGAGCAGTTCTTC CASSLATSEQFF
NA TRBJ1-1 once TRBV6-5 TGTGCCCATGAACCGGGGTTTGGTGAAGCTTTCTTT CAHEPGFGEAFF
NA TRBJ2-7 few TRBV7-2 TGTGCCAGCAGCTTATCTTCCGTTCGGGGGAGCGAGCAGTACTTC CASSLSSVRGSEQYF
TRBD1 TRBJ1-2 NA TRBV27 TGTGCCAGCAGTGCCACCTTCAGGGGGCGCGCCTATGGCTACACCTTC CASSATFRGRAYGYTF
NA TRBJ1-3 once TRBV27 TGTGCCAGCAGTTTATACAGGGCCGCTGGAAACACCATATATTTT CASSLYRAAGNTIYF
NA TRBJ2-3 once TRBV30 TGTGCCTGGAGTGGGAGGGAGGCGGCAGATACGCAGTATTTT CAWSGREAADTQYF
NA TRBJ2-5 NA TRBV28 TGTGCCAGCAGTTCGCCCGGGGCGGGGAAAGAGACCCAGTACTTC CASSSPGAGKETQYF
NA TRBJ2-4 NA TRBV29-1 TGCAGCGTGGGGGGATATCCCAAAAACATTCAGTACTTC CSVGGYPKNIQYF
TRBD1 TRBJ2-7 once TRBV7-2 TGTGCCACCTCAACGGACAGGGGGTCCTACGAGCAGTACTTC CATSTDRGSYEQYF
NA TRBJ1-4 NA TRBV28 TGTGCCAGCCAGAAACACACCGGCGGGGGCAATGAAAAACTGTTTTTT CASQKHTGGGNEKLFF
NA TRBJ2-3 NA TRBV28 TGTGCCAGCAGTTTATTGGCGGGGGATACGCAGTATTTT CASSLLAGDTQYF
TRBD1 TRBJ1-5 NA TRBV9 TGTGCCAGCAGCCTTCAGGGGGCGGGGAATCAGCCCCAGCATTTT CASSLQGAGNQPQHF
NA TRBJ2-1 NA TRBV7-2 TGTGCCAGCAGCCCTCCGGAGCGGCGATCCCTTAATGAGCAGTTCTTC CASSPPERRSLNEQFF
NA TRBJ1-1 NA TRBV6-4 TGTGCCAGCAGCCGGGAAGTGAACACTGAAGCTTTCTTT CASSREVNTEAFF